The clone carrying this T cell receptor (beta chain) was counted many times. Its antigen is still unknown. TCRdb re-processed the PCR reads through MiXCR. The sample includes about 9,000 clones, 14% to 15% seen only once; the top ten take 5.7%. This record belongs to a study of metastatic and nonmetastatic thyroid tumors. Background on the study: Patients with malignant and benign thyroid disease provided blood and tumor or nodule tissue, whose repertoires were compared.

Study-level results: Benign nodules reportedly had significantly lower TCR beta diversity than malignant thyroid tumors in blood and tumor.

All patients were untreated before thyroid surgery. The CDR3 covers 16 residues. V lost 5 bases and J 2 bases, leaving 17 bases between the germline ends. CDR1 SGHTA and CDR2 FQGNSA come from the germline V gene. The chain has TRBV7-2 and TRBJ2-3; D might be TRBD2 (5 bases). The TCR comes from a female donor with papillary thyroid cancer or a benign thyroid nodule (not recorded which). Some clones in this sample may be carry-over from other donors' samples. The sequenced material came from blood. The CDR3 loop reads CASSRVQREATDTQYF. As DNA, the CDR3 is TGTGCCAGCAGCCGTGTGCAGAGGGAAGCCACAGATACGCAGTATTTT.